Following are 8 T cell receptor beta chains from one sample sequenced in a study of shared clonotypes between healthy human individuals (dated by TCRdb to 2018 to 2021). The library was prepared using the immunoSEQ multiplex PCR assay. TCRdb took this table from immuneACCESS and kept in-frame rearrangements with V and J called. Such tables lack part of the clones; where checked against another copy, unresolved V genes explain under half of the gap, and the rest is unexplained. This sample lists hundreds of thousands of clones; around 78% were detected once. The leading ten clones occupy 12% of the sample. Sequencing was performed on PBMCs. All receptors derive from a middle-aged woman in good health. Some clones in this sample may be carry-over from other donors' samples.

This chain connects TRBV11-1 to TRBJ2-7, with unresolved D. V was pared by 1 base and J by 0 bases, with 10 bases between. The CDR3 is 15 residues long. CDR1 and CDR2 (germline): SGHAT, FQDESV (reference sequence). The CDR3 protein is CASSLGGPTSYEQYF. CDR3 in DNA: TGTGCCAGCAGCTTAGGAGGCCCTACCTCCTACGAGCAGTACTTC.

Only one count was recorded for this clone. The chain couples TRBV18 to TRBJ1-3; D uncertain. Germline V CDR1 and CDR2: KGHSH, LQKENI. The V end lost 6 bases, the J end lost 3 bases, and 12 bases lay between the germline ends. This CDR3 comprises 14 residues. This CDR3 is CASSLGSHGNTIYF. The CDR3 coding sequence is TGTGCCAGCTCTCTAGGGTCCCATGGAAACACCATATATTTT.

This clone came up once. CDR3 in amino acids: CASSTRQGLYNEQFF. The CDR3 DNA sequence: TGTGCCAGCAGCACTCGACAGGGCCTGTACAATGAGCAGTTCTTC. This chain joins TRBV7-9 and TRBJ2-1; TRBD1 agrees at 7 bases. J gave up 4 bases and V 5 bases, and 8 bases lay outside the gene matches. Looked up from germline, CDR1 is SEHNR and CDR2 is FQNEAQ (reference sequence). The CDR3 extends over 15 amino acids.

This clone was observed a single time. The chain has TRBV28 and TRBJ2-7; the D gene could be TRBD1 or TRBD2 (6 bases each). CDR1 is MDHEN and CDR2 is SYDVKM in the germline V gene. Between the trimmed V and J ends, which lost 4 bases and 6 bases, there was a span of 16 bases. The CDR3 is 14 residues long. DNA for the CDR3: TGTGCCAGCAGTTGGACGGGGGCTGCGGGCGAGCAGTACTTC. As protein: CASSWTGAAGEQYF.

This chain links TRBV6-1 with TRBJ2-3, with D perhaps TRBD2 (6 bases). CDR1 and CDR2 (germline): MNHNS, SASEGT. Trimming removed 1 base at V and 4 bases at J, with 12 bases between. The CDR3 runs 15 residues. CDR3 loop: CASSEGNSGSDTQYF. The CDR3, as DNA: TGTGCCAGCAGTGAAGGGAACAGCGGGTCAGATACGCAGTATTTT.

This clone was found many times. The chain is built from TRBV7-9 and TRBJ2-3; 10 bases agree with TRBD2. The CDR3 spans 16 residues. V dropped 2 bases and J dropped 5; count of bases not matched to a gene: 7. From germline, CDR1 is SEHNR and CDR2 FQNEAQ (reference sequence). CDR3 protein: CASSLSLAGAVDTQYF. CDR3 DNA sequence: TGTGCCAGCAGCTTAAGCCTAGCGGGAGCGGTAGATACGCAGTATTTT.

The chain combines TRBV4-2 with TRBJ2-2; D is undetermined. V lost 0 bases, J lost 3 bases, and 2 bases lay in between. Germline loops: CDR1 LGHNA, CDR2 YNFKEQ. The CDR3 length is 13 residues. The CDR3 protein is CASSQEYTGELFF. CDR3 DNA sequence: TGTGCCAGCAGCCAAGAGTACACCGGGGAGCTGTTTTTT.

The rearrangement links TRBV29-1 to TRBJ2-7, with 9 bases identical to TRBD1. Trimming removed 4 bases from V and 6 bases from J; junction bases left unmatched: 4. The CDR3 runs to 12 residues. Germline-derived CDR1 and CDR2 are SQVTM and ANQGSEA. CDR3 nucleotide sequence: TGCAGCGTTGGGACAGGGGAAATCGAGCAGTACTTC. This translates into CSVGTGEIEQYF.